This passage covers 23 T cell receptor beta chains from one sample sequenced in a study of blood T cell repertoires in COVID-19. The repertoire was sequenced with immunoSEQ multiplex PCR; TCRdb's copy has only in-frame clones and lacks some. The table records about 240,000 clones, approximately 83% of them present only once. Sequenced sample: peripheral blood. The receptors here all came from a man aged 30 to 39 who had recovered from COVID-19.

V usage is TRBV4-2 and J usage is TRBJ1-2; tentative D call: TRBD1 (5 bases). The V gene's germline CDR1 is LGHNA and CDR2 YNFKEQ. Trimming took 3 bases from V and 0 from J, leaving 11 bases between them. The CDR3 length is 15 residues. As DNA, the CDR3 is TGTGCCAGCAGCCAGACAGACCTATCTAACTATGGCTACACCTTC. Translated, it gives CASSQTDLSNYGYTF.

V usage is TRBV10-3 and J usage is TRBJ1-2, with TRBD1 as a possible D gene (6 bases). This CDR3 contains 13 residues. Deletions cut 11 bases from V and 4 bases from J, with 17 bases between. CDR1 is ENHRY, CDR2 SYGVKD, per germline. The CDR3 loop is CAVYREGGYGYTF. The CDR3 DNA is TGTGCCGTCTACAGGGAAGGAGGCTATGGCTACACCTTC.

This clone was found a few times. This rearrangement joins TRBV5-1 to TRBJ1-1; D gene uncertain. This CDR3 contains 14 residues. Germline CDR1 and CDR2: SGHRS and YFSETQ. The germline V and J ends were trimmed by 4 bases and 4 bases, with 14 bases remaining between them. In nucleotides, the CDR3 is TGCGCCAGCAGCCGGGAGGGTTGGGGCACTGAAGCTTTCTTT. Its translation is CASSREGWGTEAFF.

The rearrangement uses TRBV7-9 and TRBJ2-2, with TRBD1 matching over 9 bases. CDR1 SEHNR and CDR2 FQNEAQ come from the germline V gene (reference sequence). The V segment lost 5 bases and the J segment 0 bases; nucleotides outside the gene matches: 7. The CDR3 length is 17 residues. CDR3 loop: CASSHLGQGSNTGELFF. The CDR3 DNA follows: TGTGCCAGCAGCCATTTGGGACAGGGATCGAACACCGGGGAGCTGTTTTTT.

This chain uses TRBV11-2 with TRBJ1-1; D is ambiguous. V dropped 2 bases and J dropped 3 bases, with 7 bases sitting between them. Germline V gene data show CDR1 as SGHAT and CDR2 as FQNNGV. This CDR3 region has 13 residues. CDR3 nucleotide sequence: TGTGCCAGCAGCTTATTACGGGACACTGAAGCTTTCTTT. Translating gives CASSLLRDTEAFF.

The V and J genes are TRBV5-5 and TRBJ1-2; the D gene is possibly TRBD1 (6 bases). Deletions cut 6 bases from V and 8 bases from J, with 23 bases between. This CDR3 is built from 15 residues. Germline CDR1 reads SGHKS; CDR2 reads YYEKEE (reference sequence). CDR3 DNA sequence: TGTGCCAGCACCTCCCGGGGAGGGGGTATAGGAGGCTACACCTTC. Its translation is CASTSRGGGIGGYTF.

The rearrangement joins TRBV4-2 to TRBJ2-6; D gene unclear. Trimming took off 0 bases at V and 0 bases at J, with 6 bases between the two ends. The CDR3 is 16 amino acids. CDR1 LGHNA and CDR2 YNFKEQ come from the germline V gene. The CDR3 protein is CASSQDTASGANVLTF. The CDR3 DNA sequence: TGTGCCAGCAGCCAAGATACAGCCTCTGGGGCCAACGTCCTGACTTTC.

V and J are TRBV6-5 and TRBJ2-5; 7 nucleotides line up with TRBD1. This CDR3 region has 13 residues. The trim removed 2 bases at V and 10 bases at J, leaving 7 bases unmatched. Germline assignment: CDR1 MNHEY and CDR2 SVGAGI. The CDR3: CASSYGTEGIQYF. CDR3 nucleotide sequence: TGTGCCAGCAGTTACGGGACAGAAGGAATCCAGTACTTC.

A note on this clone: The sample carries other DNA sequences with the same CDR3. The rearrangement links TRBV6-4 to TRBJ2-3; 13 bases map to TRBD2. V trimming: 5 bases; J trimming: 4 bases; junction bases outside the gene matches: 3. The length of the CDR3 is 15 residues. Per the germline V gene, CDR1 is MRHNA and CDR2 is SNTAGT. This CDR3 is CASSPTSGGADTQYF. CDR3 in DNA: TGTGCCAGCAGTCCCACTAGCGGGGGGGCAGATACGCAGTATTTT.

This clone occurred once. This chain uses TRBV3-1 (or the pseudogene TRBV3-2) with TRBJ1-1; the D gene is possibly TRBD1 (6 bases). With 0 bases removed from V and 4 bases from J, the gap between germline ends came to 18 bases. The germline gives CDR1 LGHDT, CDR2 YNNKEL (reference sequence). This CDR3 comprises 17 residues. The CDR3 region is CASSQDRGGRAITEAFF. CDR3 DNA: TGTGCCAGCAGCCAAGATCGCGGGGGGCGGGCCATCACTGAAGCTTTCTTT.

The J gene is TRBJ2-2, the V gene TRBV19; unclear D gene. The CDR3 contains 13 residues. Germline CDR1 LNHDA, CDR2 SQIVND (reference sequence). V lost 4 bases and J lost 8, with 11 bases in between. CDR3: CASSTQALGELFF. CDR3 DNA sequence: TGTGCCAGTAGTACCCAAGCCCTGGGGGAGCTGTTTTTT. The entire variable domain, with the rest obtained from reference TRBV19 and TRBJ2-2, is as follows: DGGITQSPKYLFRKEGQNVTLSCEQNLNHDAMYWYRQDPGQGLRLIYYSQIVNDFQKGDIAEGYSVSREKKESFPLTVTSAQKNPTAFYLCASSTQALGELFFGEGSRLTVL.

This clone was seen a single time. CDR3 bases: TGTGCCAGCAGCTACTGGGCCAGGGTCTCCCTCAATGAGCAGTTCTTC. Protein: CASSYWARVSLNEQFF. V is TRBV11-2 and J is TRBJ2-1; a weak D match, TRBD1 (5 bases). CDR3 length: 16 residues. Trimming took 4 bases from V and 6 from J, leaving 19 bases between them. Germline V gene lookup returns CDR1 SGHAT and CDR2 FQNNGV. Based on the CDR3 plus reference TRBV11-2 and TRBJ2-1, the full variable domain is EAGVAQSPRYKIIEKRQSVAFWCNPISGHATLYWYQQILGQGPKLLIQFQNNGVVDDSQLPKDRFSAERLKGVDSTLKIQPAKLEDSAVYLCASSYWARVSLNEQFFGPGTRLTVL.

V is TRBV27 and J is TRBJ2-1, with TRBD1 identical over 8 bases. The CDR3 has 15 residues. V shed 6 bases and J 5 bases; nucleotides not matched to a gene: 9. Germline V gene data show CDR1 as MNHEY and CDR2 as SMNVEV (reference sequence). CDR3 in DNA: TGTGCCAGCAGCCGATTCATGGACAGGGACAATGAGCAGTTCTTC. Translating gives CASSRFMDRDNEQFF.

The CDR3: CASSMDRGYGYTF. The CDR3 DNA reads TGTGCCAGCAGCATGGACAGGGGCTATGGCTACACCTTC. This chain joins TRBV6-5 and TRBJ1-2, with 9 nucleotides matching TRBD1. Germline V gene data show CDR1 as MNHEY and CDR2 as SVGAGI. The CDR3 has 13 amino acids. Unmatched junction bases numbered 3, after V lost 6 bases and J lost 4 bases.

The chain uses TRBV19 and TRBJ2-3; D remains unclear. V was shortened by 5 bases and J by 2 bases, with 14 bases between the two germline ends. The CDR3 covers 15 residues. The germline CDR1 and CDR2 sequences are LNHDA and SQIVND (reference sequence). CDR3 DNA sequence: TGTGCCAGTAGTCCTGGATCACAGCACACAGATACGCAGTATTTT. As protein: CASSPGSQHTDTQYF. The full variable domain, completed using reference TRBV19 and TRBJ2-3, is DGGITQSPKYLFRKEGQNVTLSCEQNLNHDAMYWYRQDPGQGLRLIYYSQIVNDFQKGDIAEGYSVSREKKESFPLTVTSAQKNPTAFYLCASSPGSQHTDTQYFGPGTRLTVL.

The rearrangement uses TRBV13 and TRBJ1-3; D remains ambiguous. Trimming shortened V by 4 bases and J by 4 bases, and 8 bases separated the two germline ends. The length of the CDR3 is 13 residues. Germline-derived CDR1 and CDR2 are PRHDT and FYEKMQ (reference sequence). CDR3 bases: TGTGCCAGCAGCTCATACGGGGGAAACACCATATATTTT. Translated, it gives CASSSYGGNTIYF.

This clone was picked up a small number of times. The chain links TRBV2 to TRBJ2-1, with D perhaps TRBD1 (6 bases). Per the germline V gene, CDR1 is SNHLY and CDR2 is FYNNEI. The CDR3 is 17 amino acids. The V end was cut by 2 bases, the J end by 7 bases, with 21 bases between. The CDR3 spells CASSEFPPQQGGNEQFF. The CDR3 DNA reads as TGTGCCAGCAGTGAATTCCCCCCCCAACAGGGCGGGAATGAGCAGTTCTTC.

J is TRBJ1-2 and V is TRBV10-3; the D is unclear. Germline V gives CDR1 ENHRY, CDR2 SYGVKD. There are 17 residues in the CDR3. The V gene lost 2 bases and the J gene lost 3 bases, with 19 bases spanning the gap. The CDR3 region has the DNA TGTGCCATCAGTGAGCCTAGGCAGTGGAGAACCTACTATGGCTACACCTTC. Protein: CAISEPRQWRTYYGYTF.

V gene TRBV28 combines with J gene TRBJ2-3; the D gene is possibly TRBD2 (6 bases). Germline assignment: CDR1 MDHEN and CDR2 SYDVKM. The CDR3 totals 14 residues. V shed 5 bases and J shed 1 base, with 10 bases lying between them. The DNA for the CDR3 is TGTGCCAGCAGTACCGGGACTGGCACAGATACGCAGTATTTT. Translating it yields CASSTGTGTDTQYF. Drawing the rest from reference TRBV28 and TRBJ2-3, the complete variable domain is DVKVTQSSRYLVKRTGEKVFLECVQDMDHENMFWYRQDPGLGLRLIYFSYDVKMKEKGDIPEGYSVSREKKERFSLILESASTNQTSMYLCASSTGTGTDTQYFGPGTRLTVL.

The V and J genes are TRBV7-3 and TRBJ2-2; 9 bases match TRBD1. Germline assignment: CDR1 SGHTA and CDR2 FQGTGA. This CDR3 has 15 amino acids. After removal of 5 bases from V and 5 bases from J, the junction contained 6 bases not matched to a gene. CDR3 protein: CASSKQGAGTGELFF. In DNA, the CDR3 is TGTGCCAGCAGCAAACAGGGGGCGGGGACCGGGGAGCTGTTTTTT.

This clone was seen only a few times. The chain joins TRBV9 to TRBJ1-6; a weak D match, TRBD1 (6 bases). Trimming shortened V by 2 bases and J by 4 bases, and 10 bases separated the two germline ends. CDR1 and CDR2 (germline): SGDLS, YYNGEE. The length of the CDR3 is 15 residues. The CDR3: CASSVKGQYNSPLHF. As DNA, the CDR3 is TGTGCCAGCAGCGTGAAGGGACAATATAATTCACCCCTCCACTTT.

CDR3 in DNA: TGTGCCAGCCGGTCCCAAACGAATGAGCAGTTCTTC. This codes for CASRSQTNEQFF. The chain links TRBV3-1 (or the pseudogene TRBV3-2) to TRBJ2-1; D not certain. This CDR3 is 12 amino acids long. V lost 8 bases and J 7 bases, leaving 12 bases between the germline ends. Germline V gene sequence: CDR1 LGHDT, CDR2 YNNKEL (reference sequence).

J is TRBJ1-2 and V is TRBV7-9; D is unresolved. Germline values: CDR1 SEHNR, CDR2 FQNEAQ (reference sequence). The CDR3 has 14 residues. The V gene lost 2 bases and the J gene lost 6 bases, with 13 bases spanning the gap. For the CDR3, the DNA is TGTGCCAGCAGCTTAATACAGCCATGGGATGGCTACACCTTC. Amino acid sequence: CASSLIQPWDGYTF.